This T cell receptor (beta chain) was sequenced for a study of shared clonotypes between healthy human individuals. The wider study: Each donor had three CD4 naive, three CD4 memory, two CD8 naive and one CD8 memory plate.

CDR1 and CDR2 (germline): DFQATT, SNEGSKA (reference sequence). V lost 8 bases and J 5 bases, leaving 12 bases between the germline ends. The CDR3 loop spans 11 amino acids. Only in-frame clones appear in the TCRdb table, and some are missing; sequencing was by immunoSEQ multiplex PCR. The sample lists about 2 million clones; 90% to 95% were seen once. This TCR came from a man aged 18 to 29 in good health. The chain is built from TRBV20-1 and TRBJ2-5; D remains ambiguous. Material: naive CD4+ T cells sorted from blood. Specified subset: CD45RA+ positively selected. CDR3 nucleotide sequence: TGCAGTCACCAGCGCACGGAGACCCAGTACTTC. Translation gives CSHQRTETQYF.